Sequencing of this T cell receptor (beta chain) was carried out in a study of T-cell reconstitution after alpha-beta-depleted transplantation in children. Unique molecular identifiers were incorporated during preparation of the TCRbeta library. TCRdb re-derived calls from the PCR reads in MiXCR, one entry per CDR3 protein. This table has about 100,000 distinct CDR3 sequences, 5.5% to 6.5% appearing once. This clonotype appeared a few times. Germline V CDR1 and CDR2: SEHNR, FQNEAQ (reference sequence). This CDR3 spans 14 amino acids. V shed 3 bases and J shed 1 base, with 9 bases lying between them. The chain recombines TRBV7-9 with TRBJ1-1; tentatively, D is TRBD1 (6 bases). This specimen was PBMCs, mostly from graft donor cells, taken 360 days after TCRalphabeta/CD19-depleted stem cell transplant. The clonotype was recovered from a male patient aged 2 to 9 who had a stem cell transplant for acute lymphoblastic leukemia, so the T cells may come from the graft donor. The DNA for the CDR3 is TGTGCCAGCAGCTTGGGACACTCGAACACTGAAGCTTTCTTT. It encodes CASSLGHSNTEAFF.